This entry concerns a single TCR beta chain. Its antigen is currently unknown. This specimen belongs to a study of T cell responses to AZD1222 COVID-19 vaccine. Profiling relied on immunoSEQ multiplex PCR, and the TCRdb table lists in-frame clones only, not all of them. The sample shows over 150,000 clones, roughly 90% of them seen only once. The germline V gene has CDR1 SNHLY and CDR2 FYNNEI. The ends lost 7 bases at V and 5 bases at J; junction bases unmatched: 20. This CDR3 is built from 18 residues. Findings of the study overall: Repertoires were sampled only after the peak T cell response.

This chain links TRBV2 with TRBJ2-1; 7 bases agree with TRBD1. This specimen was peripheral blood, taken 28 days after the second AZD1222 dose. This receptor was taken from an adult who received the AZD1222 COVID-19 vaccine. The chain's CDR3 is CASIRVSSGQALDNEQFF. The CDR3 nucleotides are TGTGCCAGCATTAGGGTTTCAAGTGGACAGGCACTCGACAATGAGCAGTTCTTC.